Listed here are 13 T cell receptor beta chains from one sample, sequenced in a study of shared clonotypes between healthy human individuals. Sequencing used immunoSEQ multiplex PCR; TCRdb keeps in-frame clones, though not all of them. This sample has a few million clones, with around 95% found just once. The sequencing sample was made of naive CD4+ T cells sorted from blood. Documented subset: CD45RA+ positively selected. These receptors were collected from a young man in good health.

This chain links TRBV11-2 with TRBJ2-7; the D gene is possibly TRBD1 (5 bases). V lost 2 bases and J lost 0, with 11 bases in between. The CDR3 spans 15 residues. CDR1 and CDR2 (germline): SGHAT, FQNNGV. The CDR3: CASSLRPQVSYEQYF. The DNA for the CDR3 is TGTGCCAGCAGCTTACGCCCACAGGTCTCCTACGAGCAGTACTTC.

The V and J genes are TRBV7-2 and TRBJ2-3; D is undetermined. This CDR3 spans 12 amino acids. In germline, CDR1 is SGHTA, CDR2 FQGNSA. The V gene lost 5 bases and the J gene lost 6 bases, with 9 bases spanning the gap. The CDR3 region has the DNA TGTGCCAGCAGCCAGACAAGCGATACGCAGTATTTT. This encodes CASSQTSDTQYF. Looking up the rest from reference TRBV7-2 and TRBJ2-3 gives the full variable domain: GAGVSQSPSNKVTEKGKDVELRCDPISGHTALYWYRQSLGQGLEFLIYFQGNSAPDKSGLPSDRFSAERTGGSVSTLTIQRTQQEDSAVYLCASSQTSDTQYFGPGTRLTVL.

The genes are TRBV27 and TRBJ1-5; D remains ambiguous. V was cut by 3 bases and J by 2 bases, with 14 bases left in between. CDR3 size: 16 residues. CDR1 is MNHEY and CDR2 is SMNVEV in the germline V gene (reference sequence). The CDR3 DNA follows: TGTGCCAGCAGTTTCGTCGCGGGTTCGGGCAATCAGCCCCAGCATTTT. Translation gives CASSFVAGSGNQPQHF.

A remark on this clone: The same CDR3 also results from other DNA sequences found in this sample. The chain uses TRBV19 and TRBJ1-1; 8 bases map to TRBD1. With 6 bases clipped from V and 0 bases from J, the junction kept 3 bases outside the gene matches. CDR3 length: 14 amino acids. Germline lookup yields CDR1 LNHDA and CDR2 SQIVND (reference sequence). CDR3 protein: CASSNRGMNTEAFF. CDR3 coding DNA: TGTGCCAGTAGCAACAGGGGGATGAACACTGAAGCTTTCTTT. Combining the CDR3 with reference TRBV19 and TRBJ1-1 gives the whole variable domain DGGITQSPKYLFRKEGQNVTLSCEQNLNHDAMYWYRQDPGQGLRLIYYSQIVNDFQKGDIAEGYSVSREKKESFPLTVTSAQKNPTAFYLCASSNRGMNTEAFFGQGTRLTVV.

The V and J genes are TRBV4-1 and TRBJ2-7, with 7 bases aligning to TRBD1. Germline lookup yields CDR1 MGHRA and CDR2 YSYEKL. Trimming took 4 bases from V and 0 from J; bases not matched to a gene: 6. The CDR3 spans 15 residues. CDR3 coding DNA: TGCGCCAGCAGCCCATCGACAGGGAGCTCCTACGAGCAGTACTTC. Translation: CASSPSTGSSYEQYF.

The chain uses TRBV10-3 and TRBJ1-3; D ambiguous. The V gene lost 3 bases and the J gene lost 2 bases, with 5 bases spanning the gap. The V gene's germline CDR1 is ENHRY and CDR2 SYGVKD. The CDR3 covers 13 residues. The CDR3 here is CAISEMPGNTIYF. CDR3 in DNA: TGTGCCATCAGTGAAATGCCTGGAAACACCATATATTTT.

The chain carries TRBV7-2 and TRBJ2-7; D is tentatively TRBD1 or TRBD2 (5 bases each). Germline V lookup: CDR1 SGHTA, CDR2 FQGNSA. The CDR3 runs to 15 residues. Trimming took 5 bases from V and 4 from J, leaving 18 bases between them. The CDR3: CASSIEPGRSYEQYF. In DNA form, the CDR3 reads TGTGCCAGCAGCATTGAACCGGGACGGTCGTACGAGCAGTACTTC.

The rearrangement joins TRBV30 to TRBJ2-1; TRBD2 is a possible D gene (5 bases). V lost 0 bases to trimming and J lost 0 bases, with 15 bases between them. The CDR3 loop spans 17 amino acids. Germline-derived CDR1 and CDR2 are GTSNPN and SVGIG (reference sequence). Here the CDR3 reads CAWSVGVAGGSYNEQFF. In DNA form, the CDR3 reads TGTGCCTGGAGTGTCGGAGTGGCGGGCGGCTCCTACAATGAGCAGTTCTTC. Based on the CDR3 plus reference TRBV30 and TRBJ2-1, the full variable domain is SQTIHQWPATLVQPVGSPLSLECTVEGTSNPNLYWYRQAAGRGLQLLFYSVGIGQISSEVPQNLSASRPQDRQFILSSKKLLLSDSGFYLCAWSVGVAGGSYNEQFFGPGTRLTVL.

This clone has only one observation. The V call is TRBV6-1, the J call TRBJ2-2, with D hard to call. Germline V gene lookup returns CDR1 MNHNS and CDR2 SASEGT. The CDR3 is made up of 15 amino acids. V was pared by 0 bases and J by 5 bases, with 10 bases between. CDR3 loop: CASSEAYLATGELFF. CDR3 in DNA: TGTGCCAGCAGTGAAGCCTACTTAGCAACCGGGGAGCTGTTTTTT.

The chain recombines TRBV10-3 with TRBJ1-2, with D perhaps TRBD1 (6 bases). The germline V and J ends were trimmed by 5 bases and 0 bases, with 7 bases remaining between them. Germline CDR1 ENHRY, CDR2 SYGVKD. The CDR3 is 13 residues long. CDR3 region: CAISRQANYGYTF. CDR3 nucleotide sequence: TGTGCCATCAGTAGACAGGCTAACTATGGCTACACCTTC.

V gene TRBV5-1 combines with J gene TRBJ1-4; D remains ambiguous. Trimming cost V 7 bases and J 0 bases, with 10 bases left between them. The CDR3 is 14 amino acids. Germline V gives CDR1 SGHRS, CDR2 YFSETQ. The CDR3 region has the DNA TGCGCCAGCCATGACCTCCCAACTAATGAAAAACTGTTTTTT. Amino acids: CASHDLPTNEKLFF.

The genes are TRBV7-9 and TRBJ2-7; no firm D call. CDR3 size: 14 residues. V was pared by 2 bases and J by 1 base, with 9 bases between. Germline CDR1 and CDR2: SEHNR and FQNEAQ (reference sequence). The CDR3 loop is CASSLWQDSYEQYF. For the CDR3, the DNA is TGTGCCAGCAGCTTATGGCAGGATTCCTACGAGCAGTACTTC.

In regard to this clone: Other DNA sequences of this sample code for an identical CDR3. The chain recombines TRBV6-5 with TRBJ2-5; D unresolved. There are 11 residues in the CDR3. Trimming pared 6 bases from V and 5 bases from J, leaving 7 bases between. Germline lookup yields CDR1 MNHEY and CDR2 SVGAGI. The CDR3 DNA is TGTGCCAGCAGCTCCGGGGAGACCCAGTACTTC. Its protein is CASSSGETQYF.